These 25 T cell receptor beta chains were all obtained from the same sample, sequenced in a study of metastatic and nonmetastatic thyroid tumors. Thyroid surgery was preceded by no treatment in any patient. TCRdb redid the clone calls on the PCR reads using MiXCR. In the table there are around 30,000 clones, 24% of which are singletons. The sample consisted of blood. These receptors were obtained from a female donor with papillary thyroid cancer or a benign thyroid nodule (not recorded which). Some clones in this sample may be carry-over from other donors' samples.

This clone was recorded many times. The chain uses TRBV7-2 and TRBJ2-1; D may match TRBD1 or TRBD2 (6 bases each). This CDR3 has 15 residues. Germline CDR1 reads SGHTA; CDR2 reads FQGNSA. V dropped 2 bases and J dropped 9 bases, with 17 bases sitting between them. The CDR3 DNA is TGTGCCAGCAGCTTACCGGGGGCTGGGGGTGGTGAGCAGTTCTTC. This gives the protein CASSLPGAGGGEQFF.

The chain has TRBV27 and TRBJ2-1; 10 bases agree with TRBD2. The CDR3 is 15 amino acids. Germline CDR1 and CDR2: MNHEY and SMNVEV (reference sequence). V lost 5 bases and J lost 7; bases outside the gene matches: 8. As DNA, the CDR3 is TGTGCCAGCAGTCTCTCTCTAGCGGGGGTTAATGAGCAGTTCTTC. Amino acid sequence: CASSLSLAGVNEQFF.

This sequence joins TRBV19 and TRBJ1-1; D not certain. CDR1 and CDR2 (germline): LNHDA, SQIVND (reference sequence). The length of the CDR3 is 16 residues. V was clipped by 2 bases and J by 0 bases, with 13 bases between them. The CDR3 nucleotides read TGTGCCAGTAGTATATCGGGAAAAGTGATGAACACTGAAGCTTTCTTT. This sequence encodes CASSISGKVMNTEAFF.

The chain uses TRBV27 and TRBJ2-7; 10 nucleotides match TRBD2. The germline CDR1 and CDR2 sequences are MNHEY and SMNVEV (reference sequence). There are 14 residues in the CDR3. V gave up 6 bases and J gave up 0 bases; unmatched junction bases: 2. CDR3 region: CASRTSGFSYEQYF. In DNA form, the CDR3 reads TGTGCCAGCAGGACTAGCGGGTTCTCCTACGAGCAGTACTTC.

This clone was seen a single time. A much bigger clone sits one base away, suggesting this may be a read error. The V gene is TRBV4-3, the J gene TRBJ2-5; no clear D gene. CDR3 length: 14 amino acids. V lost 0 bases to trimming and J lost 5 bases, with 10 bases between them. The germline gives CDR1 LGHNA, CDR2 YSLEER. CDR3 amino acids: CASSQDSIAETQYF. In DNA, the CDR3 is TGCGCCAGCAGCCAAGATAGTATAGCTGAGACCCAGTACTTC.

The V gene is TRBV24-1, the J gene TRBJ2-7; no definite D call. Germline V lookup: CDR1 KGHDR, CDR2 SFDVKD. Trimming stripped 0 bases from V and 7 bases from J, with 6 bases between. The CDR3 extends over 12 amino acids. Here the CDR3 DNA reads TGTGCCACCAGTGATTTGGTGGGAGAGCAGTACTTC. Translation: CATSDLVGEQYF.

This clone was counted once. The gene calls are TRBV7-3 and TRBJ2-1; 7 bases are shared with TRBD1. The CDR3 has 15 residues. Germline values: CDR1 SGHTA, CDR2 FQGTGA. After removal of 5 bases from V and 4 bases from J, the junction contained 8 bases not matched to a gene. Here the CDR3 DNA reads TGTGCCAGCAGCCCCCCCGGGACAGAATACAATGAGCAGTTCTTC. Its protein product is CASSPPGTEYNEQFF.

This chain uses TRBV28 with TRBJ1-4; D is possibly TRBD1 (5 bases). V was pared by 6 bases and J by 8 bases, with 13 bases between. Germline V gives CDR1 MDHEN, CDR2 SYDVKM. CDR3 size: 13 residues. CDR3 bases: TGTGCCAGCAGCCGGGGGGGGTGGGAAAAACTGTTTTTT. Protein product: CASSRGGWEKLFF. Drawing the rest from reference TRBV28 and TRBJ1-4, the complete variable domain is DVKVTQSSRYLVKRTGEKVFLECVQDMDHENMFWYRQDPGLGLRLIYFSYDVKMKEKGDIPEGYSVSREKKERFSLILESASTNQTSMYLCASSRGGWEKLFFGSGTQLSVL.

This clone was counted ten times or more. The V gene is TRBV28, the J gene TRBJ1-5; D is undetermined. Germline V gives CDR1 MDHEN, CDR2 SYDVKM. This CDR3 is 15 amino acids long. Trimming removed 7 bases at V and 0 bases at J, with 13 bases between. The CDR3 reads CASTLGRDSNQPQHF. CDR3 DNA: TGTGCCAGCACCCTCGGCAGAGATAGCAATCAGCCCCAGCATTTT.

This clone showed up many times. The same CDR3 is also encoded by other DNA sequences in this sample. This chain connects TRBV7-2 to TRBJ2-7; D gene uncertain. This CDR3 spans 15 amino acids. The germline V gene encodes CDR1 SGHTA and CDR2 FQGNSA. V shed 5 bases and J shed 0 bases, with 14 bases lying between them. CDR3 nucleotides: TGTGCCAGCAGCCCAAAAGGTCCCTCCTCCTACGAGCAGTACTTC. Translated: CASSPKGPSSYEQYF.

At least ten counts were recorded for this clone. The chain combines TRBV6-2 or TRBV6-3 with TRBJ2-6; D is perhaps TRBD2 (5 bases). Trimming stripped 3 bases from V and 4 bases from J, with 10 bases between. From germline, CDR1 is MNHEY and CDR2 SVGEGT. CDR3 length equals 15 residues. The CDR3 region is CASSYAGGGANVLTF. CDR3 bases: TGTGCCAGCAGTTATGCAGGAGGCGGGGCCAACGTCCTGACTTTC.

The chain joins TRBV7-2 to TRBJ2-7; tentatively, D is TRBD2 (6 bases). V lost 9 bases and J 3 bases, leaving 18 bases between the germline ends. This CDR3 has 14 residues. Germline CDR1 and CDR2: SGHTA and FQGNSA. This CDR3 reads CASKPSVTSYEQYF. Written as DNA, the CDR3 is TGTGCCAGTAAGCCCAGTGTGACTAGCTACGAGCAGTACTTC.

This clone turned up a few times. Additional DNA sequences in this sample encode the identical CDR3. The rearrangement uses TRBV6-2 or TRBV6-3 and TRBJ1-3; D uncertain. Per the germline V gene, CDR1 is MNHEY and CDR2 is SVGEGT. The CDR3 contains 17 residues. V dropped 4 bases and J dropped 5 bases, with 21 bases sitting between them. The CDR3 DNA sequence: TGTGCCAGCAGTTTCCCACCTAGGACGGATACCAGAAACACCATATATTTT. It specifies CASSFPPRTDTRNTIYF.

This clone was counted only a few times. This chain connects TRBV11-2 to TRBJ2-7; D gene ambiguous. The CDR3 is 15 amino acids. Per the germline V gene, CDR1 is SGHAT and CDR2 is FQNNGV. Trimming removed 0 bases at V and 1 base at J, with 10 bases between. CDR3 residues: CASSLDPGSSYEQYF. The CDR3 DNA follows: TGTGCCAGCAGCTTAGACCCGGGCAGTTCCTACGAGCAGTACTTC.

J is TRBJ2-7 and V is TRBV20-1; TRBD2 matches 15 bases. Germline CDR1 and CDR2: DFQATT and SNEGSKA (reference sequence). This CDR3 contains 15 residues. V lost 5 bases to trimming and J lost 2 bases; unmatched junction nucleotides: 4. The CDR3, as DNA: TGCAGTGCTCCGGGACTAGCGGGAGGCACCTACGAGCAGTACTTC. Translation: CSAPGLAGGTYEQYF.

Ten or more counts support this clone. The DNA of the CDR3 is TGTGCCAGCAGCTTAGCCTCCCGGACTAACTTCCAAGAGACCCAGTACTTC. Its translation: CASSLASRTNFQETQYF. The genes are TRBV7-2 and TRBJ2-5; maybe TRBD2 (6 bases). This CDR3 region has 17 residues. Trimming stripped 0 bases from V and 1 base from J, with 15 bases between. The germline V gene encodes CDR1 SGHTA and CDR2 FQGNSA. Using reference TRBV7-2 and TRBJ2-5 for the parts outside the CDR3, the full variable domain is GAGVSQSPSNKVTEKGKDVELRCDPISGHTALYWYRQSLGQGLEFLIYFQGNSAPDKSGLPSDRFSAERTGGSVSTLTIQRTQQEDSAVYLCASSLASRTNFQETQYFGPGTRLLVL.

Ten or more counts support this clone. This CDR3 is CASSLAGSNTDTQYF. The CDR3 DNA sequence: TGTGCCAGCAGCTTAGCGGGCTCAAACACAGATACGCAGTATTTT. The genes are TRBV7-2 and TRBJ2-3; D not resolved. The CDR3 contains 15 residues. Per germline, CDR1 SGHTA and CDR2 FQGNSA. Trimming stripped 0 bases from V and 2 bases from J, with 9 bases between.

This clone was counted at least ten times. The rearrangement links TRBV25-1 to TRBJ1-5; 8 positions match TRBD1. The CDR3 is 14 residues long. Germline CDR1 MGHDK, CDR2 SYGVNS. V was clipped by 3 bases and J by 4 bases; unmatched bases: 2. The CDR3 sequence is CASSDTGGNQPQHF. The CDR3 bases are TGTGCCAGCAGTGATACAGGGGGTAATCAGCCCCAGCATTTT.

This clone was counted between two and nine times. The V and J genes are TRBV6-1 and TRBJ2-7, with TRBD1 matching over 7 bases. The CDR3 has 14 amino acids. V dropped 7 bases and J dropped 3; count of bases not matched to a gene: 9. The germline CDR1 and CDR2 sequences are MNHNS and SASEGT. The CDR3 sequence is CASTPDRPSYEQYF. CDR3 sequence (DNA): TGTGCCAGCACTCCGGACAGGCCGAGCTACGAGCAGTACTTC.

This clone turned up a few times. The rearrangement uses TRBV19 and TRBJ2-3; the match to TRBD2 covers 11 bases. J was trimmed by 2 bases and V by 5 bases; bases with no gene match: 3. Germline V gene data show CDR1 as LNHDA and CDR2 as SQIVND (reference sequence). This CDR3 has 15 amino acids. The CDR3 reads CASSQLAGDTDTQYF. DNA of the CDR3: TGTGCCAGTAGTCAACTAGCGGGGGACACAGATACGCAGTATTTT.

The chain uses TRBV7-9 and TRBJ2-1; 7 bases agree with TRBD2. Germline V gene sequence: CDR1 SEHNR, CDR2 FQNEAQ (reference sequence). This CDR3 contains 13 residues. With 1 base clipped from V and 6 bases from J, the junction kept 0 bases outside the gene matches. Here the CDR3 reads CASSLGTSNEQFF. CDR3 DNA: TGTGCCAGCAGCTTAGGGACTAGCAATGAGCAGTTCTTC.

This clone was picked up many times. The CDR3 region is CSAPDRARGETQYF. Written as DNA, the CDR3 is TGCAGCGCCCCCGACAGGGCGAGGGGGGAGACCCAGTACTTC. The chain employs TRBV29-1 and TRBJ2-5; 7 nucleotides agree with TRBD1. Per the germline V gene, CDR1 is SQVTM and CDR2 is ANQGSEA. The CDR3 is made up of 14 amino acids. The trim removed 7 bases at V and 5 bases at J, leaving 13 bases unmatched.

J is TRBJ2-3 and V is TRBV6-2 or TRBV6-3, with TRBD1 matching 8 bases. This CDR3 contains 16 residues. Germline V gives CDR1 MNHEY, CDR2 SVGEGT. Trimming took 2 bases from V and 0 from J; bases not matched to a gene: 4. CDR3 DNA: TGTGCCAGCAGTTACGACCGACAGGGGAGCACAGATACGCAGTATTTT. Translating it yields CASSYDRQGSTDTQYF.

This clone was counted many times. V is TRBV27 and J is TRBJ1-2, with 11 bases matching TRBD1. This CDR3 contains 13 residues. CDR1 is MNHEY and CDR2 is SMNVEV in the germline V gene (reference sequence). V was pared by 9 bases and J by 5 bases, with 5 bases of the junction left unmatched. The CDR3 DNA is TGTGCCAGTTGGGGACAGGGGGAATATGGCTACACCTTC. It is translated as CASWGQGEYGYTF.

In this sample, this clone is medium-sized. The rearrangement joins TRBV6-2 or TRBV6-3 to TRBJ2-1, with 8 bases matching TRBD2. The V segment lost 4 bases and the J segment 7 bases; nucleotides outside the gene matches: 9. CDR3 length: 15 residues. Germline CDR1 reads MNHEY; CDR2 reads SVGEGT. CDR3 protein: CASSSAAGLGNEQFF. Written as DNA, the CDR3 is TGTGCCAGCAGTTCCGCAGCGGGACTAGGTAATGAGCAGTTCTTC.